The next 16 T cell receptor beta chains were all read from a single sample in a study of early T cells in non-severe SARS-CoV-2 infection. TCRdb re-called the 5' RACE reads through MiXCR, storing one row per CDR3 protein. The table records roughly 48,000 distinct CDR3 sequences, about 4.2% of them present only once. The material sequenced was whole blood. These receptors all come from an adult who was a healthcare worker with PCR-confirmed SARS-CoV-2 infection or an uninfected control (not recorded which).

This chain connects TRBV19 to TRBJ2-1, with D perhaps matching TRBD2 (6 bases). There are 14 residues in the CDR3. Trimming cost V 7 bases and J 5 bases, with 15 bases left between them. Germline CDR1 and CDR2: LNHDA and SQIVND (reference sequence). This CDR3 reads CASTPGTPNNEQFF. The CDR3 nucleotides read TGTGCCAGTACCCCCGGGACTCCTAACAATGAGCAGTTCTTC.

The chain joins TRBV20-1 to TRBJ2-5; TRBD2 agrees at 7 bases. Germline V gene sequence: CDR1 DFQATT, CDR2 SNEGSKA (reference sequence). There are 17 residues in the CDR3. The ends lost 0 bases at V and 2 bases at J; junction bases unmatched: 12. Written as DNA, the CDR3 is TGCAGTGCTAGAGATGAGGGGCTAGCGGCAACACAAGAGACCCAGTACTTC. Translation gives CSARDEGLAATQETQYF.

This clonotype has ten or more counts. The rearrangement uses TRBV10-3 and TRBJ2-2, with TRBD2 as a possible D gene (5 bases). The germline gives CDR1 ENHRY, CDR2 SYGVKD. The CDR3 length is 13 residues. V lost 5 bases to trimming and J lost 5 bases, with 9 bases between them. Here the CDR3 reads CAISRTDTGELFF. The CDR3 DNA reads TGTGCCATCAGTCGGACTGATACCGGGGAGCTGTTTTTT.

The table lists this clonotype with many counts. The chain has TRBV10-3 and TRBJ2-5; tentatively, D is TRBD2 (6 bases). Germline V CDR1 and CDR2: ENHRY, SYGVKD. This CDR3 region has 13 residues. V was pared by 10 bases and J by 5 bases, with 17 bases between. CDR3 sequence (DNA): TGTGCCACCGCGGGACTGGGGAGCGAGACCCAGTACTTC. Translation gives CATAGLGSETQYF.

This clonotype was seen ten or more times. The chain couples TRBV7-6 to TRBJ2-2, with D hard to call. The CDR3 is 15 residues long. CDR1 SGHVS and CDR2 FNYEAQ come from the germline V gene. Trimming shortened V by 1 base and J by 0 bases, and 6 bases separated the two germline ends. CDR3 DNA: TGTGCCAGCAGCTTAGACCTATCGAACACCGGGGAGCTGTTTTTT. Translating it yields CASSLDLSNTGELFF.

About this clonotype: This may arise from a read error, as a much more abundant clone is one base away. The CDR3 here is CASSSRTAGNTIYF. CDR3 nucleotides: TGTGCCAGCAGCTCCCGGACCGCAGGAAACACCATATATTTT. The rearrangement joins TRBV7-9 to TRBJ1-3, with D unresolved. V gave up 4 bases and J gave up 4 bases, with 11 bases separating them. The CDR3 extends over 14 amino acids. The germline CDR1 and CDR2 sequences are SEHNR and FQNEAQ (reference sequence).

This clonotype was seen at least ten times. The chain couples TRBV6-1 to TRBJ1-4; D unclear. The germline V gene encodes CDR1 MNHNS and CDR2 SASEGT. The V and J ends lost 7 bases and 8 bases respectively, with 8 bases between them. The CDR3 is made up of 11 amino acids. Written as DNA, the CDR3 is TGTGCCAGCATATCAGGCGAAAAACTGTTTTTT. It encodes CASISGEKLFF.

The chain recombines TRBV15 with TRBJ2-7; TRBD1 agrees at 9 bases. CDR1 is LNHNV, CDR2 YYDKDF, per germline (reference sequence). The CDR3 runs 15 residues. V dropped 1 base and J dropped 3; count of bases not matched to a gene: 4. The CDR3 loop is CATSRGRTGVYEQYF. CDR3 in DNA: TGTGCCACCAGCAGAGGCCGGACAGGGGTCTACGAGCAGTACTTC.

This clonotype was recorded many times. This chain uses TRBV20-1 with TRBJ1-1, with a weak D call TRBD1 (5 bases). V lost 3 bases, J lost 1 base, and 15 bases lay in between. CDR3 length: 15 residues. Germline CDR1 DFQATT, CDR2 SNEGSKA (reference sequence). The CDR3 DNA reads TGCAGTGCTAGGTTGCCGGGACGGAAGAACACTGAAGCTTTCTTT. It encodes CSARLPGRKNTEAFF.

The chain couples TRBV20-1 to TRBJ2-7; 12 bases line up with TRBD2. CDR1 and CDR2 (germline): DFQATT, SNEGSKA (reference sequence). The CDR3 is made up of 14 amino acids. Trimming cost V 3 bases and J 5 bases; bases outside gene matches: 5. The CDR3 reads CSARDGLAGNEQYF. Written as DNA, the CDR3 is TGCAGTGCTAGGGATGGACTAGCGGGGAACGAGCAGTACTTC.

This clonotype was seen repeatedly, ten times or more. The genes are TRBV18 and TRBJ1-2, with D uncertain. Germline-derived CDR1 and CDR2 are KGHSH and LQKENI. V lost 3 bases and J lost 4, with 9 bases in between. The CDR3 runs 13 residues. The CDR3 region has the DNA TGTGCCAGCTCACCCGACATTTCCTATGGCTACACCTTC. Amino acid sequence: CASSPDISYGYTF.

V usage is TRBV20-1 and J usage is TRBJ2-3, with D unclear. This CDR3 has 14 residues. V dropped 0 bases and J dropped 0 bases, with 7 bases sitting between them. Germline CDR1 and CDR2: DFQATT and SNEGSKA (reference sequence). As DNA, the CDR3 is TGCAGTGCTAGAGAGTTGAGTAGCACAGATACGCAGTATTTT. Amino acid sequence: CSARELSSTDTQYF.

Only a few counts were recorded for this clonotype. J is TRBJ2-3 and V is TRBV20-1; no definite D call. The CDR3 length is 15 residues. Trimming removed 3 bases from V and 4 bases from J, with 17 bases in between. Germline V lookup: CDR1 DFQATT, CDR2 SNEGSKA (reference sequence). DNA for the CDR3: TGCAGTGCTAGTAGTACCCACCATCGGGCAGATACGCAGTATTTT. It encodes CSASSTHHRADTQYF.

This clonotype was counted a few times. The chain carries TRBV7-2 and TRBJ2-5; possibly TRBD2 for D (5 bases). The CDR3 loop spans 14 amino acids. Germline assignment: CDR1 SGHTA and CDR2 FQGNSA. Trimming pared 2 bases from V and 5 bases from J, leaving 12 bases between. As DNA, the CDR3 is TGTGCCAGCAGCTTACATGGGAGAAGTGAGACCCAGTACTTC. The encoded protein is CASSLHGRSETQYF.

This clonotype has a count of ten or more. The rearrangement links TRBV29-1 to TRBJ2-1, with 7 bases matching TRBD2. V lost 0 bases and J lost 1; bases outside the gene matches: 6. The CDR3 length is 16 residues. CDR1 is SQVTM and CDR2 is ANQGSEA in the germline V gene. CDR3 nucleotide sequence: TGCAGCGTTGAAGATCGGCAGCGGGATTCCTACAATGAGCAGTTCTTC. Residues: CSVEDRQRDSYNEQFF.

This clonotype has more than one count but fewer than ten. The rearrangement links TRBV6-2 or TRBV6-3 to TRBJ1-1, with D possibly TRBD1 on 5 matching bases. In germline, CDR1 is MNHEY, CDR2 SVGEGT. This CDR3 is 14 amino acids long. V lost 4 bases and J 5 bases, leaving 14 bases between the germline ends. Here the CDR3 reads CASSFGGVWTEAFF. The CDR3 bases are TGTGCCAGCAGTTTCGGGGGGGTTTGGACTGAAGCTTTCTTT.